A single sample is the source of the 5 T cell receptor beta chains below, sequenced in a study of blood T cells in healthy people across ages. A sample-barcoded 5' primer and a J-beta primer mix were used in a second PCR of about 7 to 12 cycles. TCRdb reprocessed the 5' RACE reads via MiXCR and lists one record per CDR3 protein. The table records around 690,000 distinct CDR3 sequences, 45% to 65% of them present only once. The sequenced material came from blood. These receptors originate from a man in his sixties in good health.

A few counts support this clonotype. The V call is TRBV11-2, the J call TRBJ2-4; D perhaps matches TRBD1 (5 bases). CDR1 is SGHAT and CDR2 is FQNNGV in the germline V gene. V lost 7 bases to trimming and J lost 6 bases, with 19 bases between them. This CDR3 is 15 amino acids long. CDR3 DNA sequence: TGTGCCAGCATACTGTTGCCACAGGTCGGAAACATTCAGTACTTC. Translated, it gives CASILLPQVGNIQYF.

The V and J genes are TRBV2 and TRBJ2-5; no definite D call. Per germline, CDR1 SNHLY and CDR2 FYNNEI. V shed 7 bases and J shed 2 bases, with 11 bases lying between them. The CDR3 is 13 residues long. CDR3 sequence: CASNPPGQETQYF. CDR3 nucleotide sequence: TGTGCCAGCAACCCACCAGGACAAGAGACCCAGTACTTC. The whole variable domain, filled in from reference TRBV2 and TRBJ2-5, reads EPEVTQTPSHQVTQMGQEVILRCVPISNHLYFYWYRQILGQKVEFLVSFYNNEISEKSEIFDDQFSVERPDGSNFTLKIRSTKLEDSAMYFCASNPPGQETQYFGPGTRLLVL.

The sample holds a few counts of this clonotype. The chain joins TRBV7-9 to TRBJ1-2; D unclear. V was shortened by 1 base and J by 8 bases, with 14 bases between the two germline ends. The CDR3 totals 14 residues. Germline V lookup: CDR1 SEHNR, CDR2 FQNEAQ (reference sequence). CDR3 in DNA: TGTGCCAGCAGCTTAGGGGCAGTCACTATGGGCTACACCTTC. This sequence encodes CASSLGAVTMGYTF.

The chain couples TRBV20-1 to TRBJ2-3; 7 bases line up with TRBD2. CDR1 is DFQATT, CDR2 SNEGSKA, per germline (reference sequence). After removal of 3 bases from V and 1 base from J, the junction contained 7 bases not matched to a gene. The CDR3 has 15 residues. CDR3 bases: TGCAGTGCTAGCCCGGACCGGGGGGGCACAGATACGCAGTATTTT. This codes for CSASPDRGGTDTQYF.

The CDR3 loop is CASTGGGGGYNSPLHF. DNA for the CDR3: TGTGCCAGCACAGGAGGCGGGGGTGGGTATAATTCACCCCTCCACTTT. V and J are TRBV25-1 and TRBJ1-6; tentative D call: TRBD1 (5 bases). CDR3 length: 16 amino acids. Germline assignment: CDR1 MGHDK and CDR2 SYGVNS. V was cut by 7 bases and J by 4 bases, with 17 bases left in between.